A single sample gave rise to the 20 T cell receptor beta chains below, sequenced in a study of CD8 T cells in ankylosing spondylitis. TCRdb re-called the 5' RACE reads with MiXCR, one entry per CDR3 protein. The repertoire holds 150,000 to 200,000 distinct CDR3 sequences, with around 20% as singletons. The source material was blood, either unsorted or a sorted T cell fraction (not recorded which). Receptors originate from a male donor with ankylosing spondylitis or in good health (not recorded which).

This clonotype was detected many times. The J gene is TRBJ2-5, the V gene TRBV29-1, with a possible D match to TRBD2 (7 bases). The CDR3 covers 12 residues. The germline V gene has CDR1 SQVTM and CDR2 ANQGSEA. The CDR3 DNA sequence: TGCAGAGCGGGACAAAGCCAAGAGACCCAGTACTTC. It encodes CRAGQSQETQYF.

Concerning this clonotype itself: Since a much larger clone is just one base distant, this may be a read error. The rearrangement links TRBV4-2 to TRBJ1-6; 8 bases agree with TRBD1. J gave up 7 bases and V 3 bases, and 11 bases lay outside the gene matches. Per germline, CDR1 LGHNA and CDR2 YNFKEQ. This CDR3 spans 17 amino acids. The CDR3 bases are TGTGCCAGCAGCCACCCTGAGACAGGGGACCCCAATTCACCCCTCCACTTT. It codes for CASSHPETGDPNSPLHF.

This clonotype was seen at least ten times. The CDR3 coding sequence is TGCGCCAGCAGCTCCGGGAGGTTTGATGAGCAGTTCTTC. Amino acids: CASSSGRFDEQFF. The chain recombines TRBV5-1 with TRBJ2-1; TRBD2 matches 7 bases. The CDR3 is 13 amino acids. J gave up 8 bases and V 3 bases, and 5 bases lay outside the gene matches. The germline CDR1 and CDR2 sequences are SGHRS and YFSETQ.

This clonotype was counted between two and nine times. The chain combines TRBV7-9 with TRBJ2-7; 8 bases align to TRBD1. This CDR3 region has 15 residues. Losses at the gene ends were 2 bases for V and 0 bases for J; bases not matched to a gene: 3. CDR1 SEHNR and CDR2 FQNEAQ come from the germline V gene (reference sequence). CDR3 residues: CASSLIGQGSYEQYF. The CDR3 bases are TGTGCCAGCAGCTTAATAGGACAGGGCTCCTACGAGCAGTACTTC.

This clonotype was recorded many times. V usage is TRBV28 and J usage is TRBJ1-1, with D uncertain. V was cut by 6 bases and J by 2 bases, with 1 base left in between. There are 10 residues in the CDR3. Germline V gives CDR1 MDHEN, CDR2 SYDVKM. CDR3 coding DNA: TGTGCCAGCAGCAACACTGAAGCTTTCTTT. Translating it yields CASSNTEAFF.

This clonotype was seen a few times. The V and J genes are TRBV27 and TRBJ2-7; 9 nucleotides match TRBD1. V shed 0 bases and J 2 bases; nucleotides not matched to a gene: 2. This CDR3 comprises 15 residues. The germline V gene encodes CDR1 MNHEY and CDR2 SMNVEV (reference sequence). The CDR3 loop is CASSLSWTGAYEQYF. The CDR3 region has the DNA TGTGCCAGCAGTTTATCGTGGACAGGGGCCTACGAGCAGTACTTC.

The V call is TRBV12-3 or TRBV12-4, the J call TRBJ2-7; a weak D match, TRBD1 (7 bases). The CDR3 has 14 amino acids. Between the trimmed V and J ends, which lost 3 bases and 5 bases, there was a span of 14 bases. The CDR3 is CASSFGQGGDEQYF. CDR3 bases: TGTGCCAGCAGTTTCGGTCAGGGGGGCGACGAGCAGTACTTC.

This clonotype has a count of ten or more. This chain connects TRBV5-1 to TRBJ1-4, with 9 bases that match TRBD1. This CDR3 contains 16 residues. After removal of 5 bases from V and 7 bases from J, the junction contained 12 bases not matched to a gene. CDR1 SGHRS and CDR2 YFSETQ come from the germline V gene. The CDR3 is CASRPARDRASEKLFF. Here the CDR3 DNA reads TGCGCCAGCAGGCCCGCCCGGGACAGGGCCAGTGAAAAACTGTTTTTT.

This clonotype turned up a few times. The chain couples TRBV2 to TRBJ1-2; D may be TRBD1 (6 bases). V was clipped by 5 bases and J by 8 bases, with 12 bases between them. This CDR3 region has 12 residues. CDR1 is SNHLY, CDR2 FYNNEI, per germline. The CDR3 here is CASSPDRAGYTF. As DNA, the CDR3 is TGTGCCAGCAGTCCGGACAGAGCGGGCTACACCTTC.

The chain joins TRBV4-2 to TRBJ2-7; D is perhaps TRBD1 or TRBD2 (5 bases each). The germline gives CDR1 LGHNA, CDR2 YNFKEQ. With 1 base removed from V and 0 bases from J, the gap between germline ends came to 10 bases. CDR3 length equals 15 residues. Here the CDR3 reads CASSQGGSASYEQYF. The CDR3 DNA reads TGTGCCAGCAGCCAAGGGGGGAGCGCCTCCTACGAGCAGTACTTC.

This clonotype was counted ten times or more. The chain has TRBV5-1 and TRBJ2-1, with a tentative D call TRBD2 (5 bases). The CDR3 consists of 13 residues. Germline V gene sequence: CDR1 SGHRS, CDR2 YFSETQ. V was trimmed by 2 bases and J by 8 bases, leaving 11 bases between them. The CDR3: CASSFPSPHEQFF. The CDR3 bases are TGCGCCAGCAGCTTTCCTAGCCCCCATGAGCAGTTCTTC. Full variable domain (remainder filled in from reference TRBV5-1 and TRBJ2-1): KAGVTQTPRYLIKTRGQQVTLSCSPISGHRSVSWYQQTPGQGLQFLFEYFSETQRNKGNFPGRFSGRQFSNSRSEMNVSTLELGDSALYLCASSFPSPHEQFFGPGTRLTVL.

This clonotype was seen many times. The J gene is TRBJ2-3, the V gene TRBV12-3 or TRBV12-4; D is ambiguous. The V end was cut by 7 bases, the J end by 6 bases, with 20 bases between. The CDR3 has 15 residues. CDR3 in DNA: TGTGCCAGCAATAGTCCGGCCGAATTGTGGGATACGCAGTATTTT. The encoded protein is CASNSPAELWDTQYF.

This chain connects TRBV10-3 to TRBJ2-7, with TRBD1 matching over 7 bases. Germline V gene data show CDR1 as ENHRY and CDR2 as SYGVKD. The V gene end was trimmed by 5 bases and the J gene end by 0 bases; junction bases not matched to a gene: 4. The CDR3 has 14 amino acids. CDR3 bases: TGTGCCATCAGTACAGGGGCGAGCTCCTACGAGCAGTACTTC. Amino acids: CAISTGASSYEQYF.

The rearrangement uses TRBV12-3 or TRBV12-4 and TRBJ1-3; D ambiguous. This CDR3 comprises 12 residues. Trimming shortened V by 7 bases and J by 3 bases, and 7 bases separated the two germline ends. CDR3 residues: CASNGVGNTIYF. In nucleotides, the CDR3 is TGTGCCAGCAATGGGGTTGGAAACACCATATATTTT.

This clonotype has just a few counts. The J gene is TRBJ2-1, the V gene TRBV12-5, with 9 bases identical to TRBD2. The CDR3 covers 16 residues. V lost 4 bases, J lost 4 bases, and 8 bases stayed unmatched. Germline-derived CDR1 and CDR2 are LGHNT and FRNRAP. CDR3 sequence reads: CASGSTRTSEYNEQFF. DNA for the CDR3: TGTGCTAGTGGTTCAACTCGGACTAGCGAGTACAATGAGCAGTTCTTC. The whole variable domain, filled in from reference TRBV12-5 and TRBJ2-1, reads DARVTQTPRHKVTEMGQEVTMRCQPILGHNTVFWYRQTMMQGLELLAYFRNRAPLDDSGMPKDRFSAEMPDATLATLKIQPSEPRDSAVYFCASGSTRTSEYNEQFFGPGTRLTVL.

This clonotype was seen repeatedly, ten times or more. The CDR3 loop reads CSAVDQGTDTQYF. In nucleotides, the CDR3 is TGCAGTGCCGTCGATCAGGGCACAGATACGCAGTATTTT. The V call is TRBV20-1, the J call TRBJ2-3; D unclear. V shed 6 bases and J shed 1 base, with 11 bases lying between them. This CDR3 contains 13 residues. The germline V gene has CDR1 DFQATT and CDR2 SNEGSKA (reference sequence).

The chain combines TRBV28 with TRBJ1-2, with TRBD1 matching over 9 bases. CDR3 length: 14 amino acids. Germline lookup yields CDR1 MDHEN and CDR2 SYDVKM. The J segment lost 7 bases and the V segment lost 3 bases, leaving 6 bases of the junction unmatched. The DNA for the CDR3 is TGTGCCAGCAGTTTTGGGGGACAGGGCATTGGCTACACCTTC. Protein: CASSFGGQGIGYTF.

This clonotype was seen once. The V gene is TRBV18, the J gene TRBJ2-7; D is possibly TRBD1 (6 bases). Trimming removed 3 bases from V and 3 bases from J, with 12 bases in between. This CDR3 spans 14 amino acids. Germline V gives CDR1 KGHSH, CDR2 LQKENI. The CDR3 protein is CASSPNQGYYEQYF. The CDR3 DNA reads TGTGCCAGCTCACCGAATCAGGGGTACTACGAGCAGTACTTC.

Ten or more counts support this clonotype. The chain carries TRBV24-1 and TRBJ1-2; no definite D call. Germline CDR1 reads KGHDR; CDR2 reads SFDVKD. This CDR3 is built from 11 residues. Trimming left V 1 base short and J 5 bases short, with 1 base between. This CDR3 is CATSDLYGYTF. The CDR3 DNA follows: TGTGCCACCAGTGATTTATATGGCTACACCTTC.

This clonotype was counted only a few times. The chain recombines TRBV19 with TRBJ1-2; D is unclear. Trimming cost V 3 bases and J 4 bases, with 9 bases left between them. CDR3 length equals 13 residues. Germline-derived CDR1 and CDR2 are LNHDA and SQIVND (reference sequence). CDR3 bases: TGTGCCAGTAGTATCGGGGTTGGCTATGGCTACACCTTC. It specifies CASSIGVGYGYTF.